These 14 T cell receptor beta chains were all obtained from the same sample, sequenced in a study of CD8+ T cells in alopecia areata. In each case, RNA was isolated and then reverse transcribed into cDNA as the sequencing template. Profiled with immunoSEQ multiplex PCR; TCRdb holds only in-frame clones, not every one. Of 150,000 to 200,000 clones listed, around 55% are singletons. The sequencing sample was made of CD4+ T cells sorted from blood. Source of these receptors: a human donor in good health.

This clone has a handful of counts. The chain employs TRBV10-3 and TRBJ2-7; D unclear. Per germline, CDR1 ENHRY and CDR2 SYGVKD. Deletions cut 0 bases from V and 3 bases from J, with 15 bases between. There are 16 residues in the CDR3. The CDR3, as DNA: TGTGCCATCAGTGAGTCGATCCTTGACGGGCTCTACGAGCAGTACTTC. Its protein is CAISESILDGLYEQYF.

The CDR3 spells CASSLITSGANVLTF. CDR3 bases: TGTGCCAGCAGCTTGATAACATCGGGGGCCAACGTCCTGACTTTC. The chain carries TRBV5-4 and TRBJ2-6, with D unresolved. CDR1 and CDR2 from the germline V gene are SGHNT and YYREEE (reference sequence). CDR3 size: 15 residues. The ends were cut back, 1 base at V and 4 bases at J, with 9 bases in the middle.

The V call is TRBV5-6, the J call TRBJ2-4, with D unclear. V gave up 2 bases and J gave up 0 bases, with 6 bases separating them. Germline values: CDR1 SGHDT, CDR2 YYEEEE. There are 14 residues in the CDR3. CDR3 bases: TGTGCCAGCAGCTTCCGTTCAGCCAAAAACATTCAGTACTTC. Its protein product is CASSFRSAKNIQYF.

This clone was detected a few times. This chain joins TRBV7-9 and TRBJ2-2, with D perhaps assigned TRBD1 or TRBD2 (5 bases each). Germline V CDR1 and CDR2: SEHNR, FQNEAQ (reference sequence). With 3 bases removed from V and 6 bases from J, the gap between germline ends came to 8 bases. This CDR3 has 13 residues. The CDR3 nucleotides read TGTGCCAGCAGCTTTGAGGGGTCCGGGGAGCTGTTTTTT. Translated, it gives CASSFEGSGELFF.

This chain joins TRBV18 and TRBJ2-5, with D unresolved. The V end lost 3 bases, the J end lost 0 bases, and 5 bases lay between the germline ends. Germline V gene sequence: CDR1 KGHSH, CDR2 LQKENI. The CDR3 is 13 amino acids. CDR3 amino acids: CASSPRYQETQYF. As DNA, the CDR3 is TGTGCCAGCTCACCCCGGTACCAAGAGACCCAGTACTTC.

The chain combines TRBV10-1 with TRBJ1-5, with D hard to call. The CDR3 is 13 residues long. V was shortened by 4 bases and J by 6 bases, with 10 bases between the two germline ends. Germline values: CDR1 WNHNN, CDR2 SYGVQD (reference sequence). CDR3: CASSGQLGQPQHF. The CDR3 DNA sequence: TGCGCCAGCAGTGGGCAGCTTGGTCAGCCCCAGCATTTT.

Only a few counts were recorded for this clone. The chain combines TRBV29-1 with TRBJ2-7; D may be TRBD1 (5 bases). The V and J ends lost 2 bases and 2 bases respectively, with 7 bases between them. The CDR3 is 12 residues long. In germline, CDR1 is SQVTM, CDR2 ANQGSEA. DNA for the CDR3: TGCAGCGTTGAACCAGGGCCCTACGAGCAGTACTTC. Amino acid sequence: CSVEPGPYEQYF.

This chain joins TRBV18 and TRBJ2-5, with TRBD1 matching over 9 bases. This CDR3 contains 17 residues. The V segment lost 0 bases and the J segment 4 bases; nucleotides outside the gene matches: 9. The germline gives CDR1 KGHSH, CDR2 LQKENI. This CDR3 reads CASSPPMGTGQRETQYF. Here the CDR3 DNA reads TGTGCCAGCTCACCACCGATGGGGACAGGGCAGCGAGAGACCCAGTACTTC. Full variable domain (rest looked up from reference TRBV18 and TRBJ2-5): NAGVMQNPRHLVRRRGQEARLRCSPMKGHSHVYWYRQLPEEGLKFMVYLQKENIIDESGMPKERFSAEFPKEGPSILRIQQVVRGDSAAYFCASSPPMGTGQRETQYFGPGTRLLVL.

This chain links TRBV7-9 with TRBJ1-5; 7 bases align to TRBD1. Germline V lookup: CDR1 SEHNR, CDR2 FQNEAQ (reference sequence). The length of the CDR3 is 15 residues. V lost 1 base to trimming and J lost 3 bases; unmatched junction nucleotides: 3. CDR3 sequence: CASSLGDSPNQPQHF. The CDR3 region has the DNA TGTGCCAGCAGCTTAGGGGACAGCCCCAATCAGCCCCAGCATTTT.

This chain uses TRBV15 with TRBJ2-1; 11 bases match TRBD1. CDR3 length: 16 amino acids. V shed 0 bases, J shed 9 bases, and the junction held 7 bases outside the gene matches. Germline CDR1 and CDR2: LNHNV and YYDKDF (reference sequence). This CDR3 is CATSRDRDRGRFEQFF. In DNA form, the CDR3 reads TGTGCCACCAGCAGAGATAGGGACAGGGGGAGATTTGAGCAGTTCTTC.

This sequence joins TRBV6-6 and TRBJ1-5, with D perhaps TRBD1 (5 bases). This CDR3 is 12 amino acids long. The germline gives CDR1 MNHNY, CDR2 SVGAGI (reference sequence). Deletions cut 0 bases from V and 15 bases from J, with 12 bases between. The CDR3 sequence: CASSYSEGARHF. DNA for the CDR3: TGTGCCAGCAGTTACTCGGAAGGGGCGCGGCATTTT.

The rearrangement joins TRBV7-2 to TRBJ2-7; D gene unclear. Germline values: CDR1 SGHTA, CDR2 FQGNSA. Trimming took 3 bases from V and 6 from J, leaving 6 bases between them. This CDR3 is built from 11 residues. The CDR3 DNA follows: TGTGCCAGCAGCTTGTCGACCGAGCAGTACTTC. It yields the protein CASSLSTEQYF.

The chain joins TRBV7-9 to TRBJ2-5, with D hard to call. The ends were cut back, 3 bases at V and 8 bases at J, with 10 bases in the middle. Germline V gene lookup returns CDR1 SEHNR and CDR2 FQNEAQ (reference sequence). This CDR3 is built from 12 residues. For the CDR3, the DNA is TGTGCCAGCAGCTTGTGGTCTCCCACCCAGTACTTC. The encoded protein is CASSLWSPTQYF.

This chain joins TRBV4-2 and TRBJ1-2; 8 nucleotides align to TRBD1. The CDR3 consists of 15 residues. V dropped 0 bases and J dropped 5; count of bases not matched to a gene: 5. CDR1 LGHNA and CDR2 YNFKEQ come from the germline V gene. The CDR3 nucleotides read TGTGCCAGCAGCCAAGATTCAGGGGGCCTTTATGGCTACACCTTC. It yields the protein CASSQDSGGLYGYTF.